The 13 T cell receptor beta chains below come from one sample, sequenced in a study of blood T cell repertoires in COVID-19. The protocol was immunoSEQ multiplex PCR, while the TCRdb copy is restricted to in-frame clones and leaves out a portion. This table holds about 440,000 clones, around nine tenths found once. Material: PBMCs or T cells enriched from blood (not recorded which). The receptors here all came from a woman aged 18-29 years with acute COVID-19.

About this clone: Different DNA sequences within this sample yield the same CDR3. The V and J genes are TRBV7-2 and TRBJ2-7; maybe TRBD1 (5 bases). Per germline, CDR1 SGHTA and CDR2 FQGNSA. This CDR3 has 12 residues. Between the trimmed V and J ends, which lost 4 bases and 3 bases, there was a span of 7 bases. The CDR3 loop is CASSSQGYEQYF. Written as DNA, the CDR3 is TGTGCCAGCAGCTCCCAGGGCTACGAGCAGTACTTC.

The chain uses TRBV6-1 and TRBJ1-1; D ambiguous. Germline V gene lookup returns CDR1 MNHNS and CDR2 SASEGT. V lost 3 bases to trimming and J lost 0 bases, with 8 bases between them. This CDR3 region has 14 residues. CDR3 amino acids: CASSEKNMNTEAFF. The CDR3 DNA reads TGTGCCAGCAGTGAGAAAAACATGAACACTGAAGCTTTCTTT.

The CDR3: CAWSRGREDEKLFF. CDR3 nucleotides: TGTGCCTGGAGTCGGGGCAGGGAGGATGAAAAACTGTTTTTT. This chain joins TRBV30 and TRBJ1-4, with D perhaps matching TRBD1 (5 bases). Germline V gives CDR1 GTSNPN, CDR2 SVGIG (reference sequence). This CDR3 comprises 14 residues. The ends were cut back, 2 bases at V and 6 bases at J, with 13 bases in the middle.

This clone was seen a handful of times. The CDR3 DNA sequence: TGTGCCAGCAGCCTGGGGACAGTTCAATACAGGGGCACCGGGGAGCTGTTTTTT. It is translated as CASSLGTVQYRGTGELFF. The chain recombines TRBV9 with TRBJ2-2; 7 bases fit TRBD1. In germline, CDR1 is SGDLS, CDR2 YYNGEE. J lost 4 bases, V lost 4 bases, and 16 bases had no gene match. This CDR3 spans 18 amino acids.

The chain is built from TRBV4-2 and TRBJ2-5; TRBD1 might be the D (7 bases). Germline CDR1 and CDR2: LGHNA and YNFKEQ. The CDR3 totals 16 residues. The V gene lost 0 bases and the J gene lost 6 bases, with 17 bases spanning the gap. The CDR3 coding sequence is TGTGCCAGCAGCCAAGAAGGAGGGGGCCTTTGGAAGACCCAGTACTTC. Protein product: CASSQEGGGLWKTQYF.

The chain combines TRBV2 with TRBJ2-3; 9 bases are shared with TRBD1. The CDR3 length is 15 residues. Germline values: CDR1 SNHLY, CDR2 FYNNEI. Germline trimming cut 7 bases from V and 0 bases from J; bases unmatched to any gene: 5. In DNA, the CDR3 is TGTGCCAGCATCAACAGGGGGCAAAGCACAGATACGCAGTATTTT. As protein: CASINRGQSTDTQYF.

The chain recombines TRBV7-3 with TRBJ2-3; a weak D match, TRBD2 (6 bases). CDR1 is SGHTA and CDR2 is FQGTGA in the germline V gene. The CDR3 consists of 15 residues. Trimming took off 1 base at V and 1 base at J, with 9 bases between the two ends. The CDR3 nucleotides read TGTGCCAGCAGCTTAATCGGGGGAGGCACAGATACGCAGTATTTT. It encodes CASSLIGGGTDTQYF.

Notes on this clone: The sample has other DNA sequences that encode this CDR3 too. The chain is built from TRBV12-3 or TRBV12-4 and TRBJ1-2; 7 positions agree with TRBD1. V shed 5 bases and J 7 bases; nucleotides not matched to a gene: 4. This CDR3 spans 12 amino acids. The CDR3 bases are TGTGCCAGCAGTCGACAGGGCTCTGGCTACACCTTC. Translated: CASSRQGSGYTF.

The chain recombines TRBV5-1 with TRBJ1-4; the D is unclear. The germline V gene encodes CDR1 SGHRS and CDR2 YFSETQ. Trimming took 8 bases from V and 0 from J, leaving 8 bases between them. The CDR3 runs to 13 residues. In DNA, the CDR3 is TGCGCCAGTAAGAGAGCAACTAATGAAAAACTGTTTTTT. It yields the protein CASKRATNEKLFF.

The rearrangement uses TRBV19 and TRBJ1-6, with D perhaps matching TRBD1 (6 bases). The ends were cut back, 4 bases at V and 7 bases at J, with 20 bases in the middle. Looked up from germline, CDR1 is LNHDA and CDR2 is SQIVND (reference sequence). The CDR3 is 17 amino acids. The CDR3 loop is CASSTRKTGTGNSPLHF. The CDR3 DNA follows: TGTGCCAGTAGTACCAGAAAGACCGGTACAGGGAATTCACCCCTCCACTTT. The full variable domain, in which reference TRBV19 and TRBJ1-6 provide the parts outside the CDR3, is DGGITQSPKYLFRKEGQNVTLSCEQNLNHDAMYWYRQDPGQGLRLIYYSQIVNDFQKGDIAEGYSVSREKKESFPLTVTSAQKNPTAFYLCASSTRKTGTGNSPLHFGNGTRLTVT.

The chain employs TRBV28 and TRBJ1-2; 9 nucleotides line up with TRBD1. V was clipped by 3 bases and J by 8 bases; unmatched bases: 4. Germline V lookup: CDR1 MDHEN, CDR2 SYDVKM. The CDR3 covers 13 residues. CDR3 sequence: CASSFGTGRGYTF. The CDR3 DNA is TGTGCCAGCAGTTTCGGGACAGGGAGAGGCTACACCTTC.

The chain uses TRBV7-2 and TRBJ2-7; 7 nucleotides agree with TRBD1. The CDR3 extends over 15 amino acids. After removal of 5 bases from V and 7 bases from J, the junction contained 14 bases not matched to a gene. Germline CDR1 SGHTA, CDR2 FQGNSA. As DNA, the CDR3 is TGTGCCAGCAGCCCGACAGGGTCCCAAGTCCTAGAGCAGTACTTC. As protein: CASSPTGSQVLEQYF.

The chain has TRBV11-2 and TRBJ2-7, with 10 bases aligning to TRBD2. There are 14 residues in the CDR3. V shed 7 bases, J shed 5 bases, and the junction held 8 bases outside the gene matches. CDR1 is SGHAT, CDR2 FQNNGV, per germline. The DNA for the CDR3 is TGTGCCAGCAAAAGGAATGGACTAGCGGACGAGCAGTACTTC. Translating it yields CASKRNGLADEQYF.